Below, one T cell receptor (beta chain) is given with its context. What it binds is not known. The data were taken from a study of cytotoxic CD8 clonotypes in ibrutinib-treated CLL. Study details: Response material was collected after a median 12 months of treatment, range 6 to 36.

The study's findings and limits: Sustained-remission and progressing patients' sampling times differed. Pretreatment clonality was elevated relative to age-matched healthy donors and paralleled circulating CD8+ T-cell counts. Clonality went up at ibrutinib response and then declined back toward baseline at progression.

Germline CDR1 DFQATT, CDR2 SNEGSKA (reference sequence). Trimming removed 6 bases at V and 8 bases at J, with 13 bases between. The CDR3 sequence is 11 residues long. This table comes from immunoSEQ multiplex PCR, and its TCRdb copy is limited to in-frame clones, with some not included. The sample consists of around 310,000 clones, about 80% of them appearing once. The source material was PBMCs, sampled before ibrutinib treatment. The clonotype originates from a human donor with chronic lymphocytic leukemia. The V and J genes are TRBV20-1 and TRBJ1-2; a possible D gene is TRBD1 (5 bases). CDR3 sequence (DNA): TGCAGTGCGCAAGGGGAGAACGGCTACACCTTC. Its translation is CSAQGENGYTF.